These T cell receptor beta chains were read from a single sample in a study of blood T cell repertoires in COVID-19. This table comes from immunoSEQ multiplex PCR, and its TCRdb copy is limited to in-frame clones, with some not included. This sample yields 75,000 to 80,000 clones, of which about 82% are seen a single time; about a sixth belongs to the top ten. The sequenced sample consisted of peripheral blood. The receptors derive from an older woman with acute or convalescent COVID-19. Each CDR3 is given without its conserved first and last residue. Fields, in order: D gene, J gene, V gene, CDR3 protein. D genes are given only for firm matches.

d_gene: NA
j_gene: TRBJ2-3
v_gene: TRBV5-1
CDR3aa: ASSPGVTRTTDTQY

d_gene: NA
j_gene: TRBJ2-6
v_gene: TRBV30
CDR3aa: AWSMTAGANVLT

d_gene: TRBD1
j_gene: TRBJ1-1
v_gene: TRBV7-9
CDR3aa: ASSLQTGGASEAF

d_gene: TRBD1
j_gene: TRBJ2-7
v_gene: TRBV5-1
CDR3aa: ASSSTGWEQY

d_gene: NA
j_gene: TRBJ1-2
v_gene: TRBV19
CDR3aa: ASTIEGGSYGYT

d_gene: NA
j_gene: TRBJ2-1
v_gene: TRBV10-1
CDR3aa: ASSESGGNNEQF

d_gene: NA
j_gene: TRBJ2-3
v_gene: TRBV29-1
CDR3aa: SVSMSTDTQY

d_gene: TRBD1
j_gene: TRBJ1-5
v_gene: TRBV30
CDR3aa: AWSRDSALEPQH

d_gene: TRBD1
j_gene: TRBJ2-5
v_gene: TRBV5-1
CDR3aa: ASSLTGQGEETQY

d_gene: NA
j_gene: TRBJ1-2
v_gene: TRBV19
CDR3aa: ASSSPGENYGYT

d_gene: NA
j_gene: TRBJ1-2
v_gene: TRBV5-8
CDR3aa: ASSLAAGAGGYT

d_gene: NA
j_gene: TRBJ2-7
v_gene: TRBV11-2
CDR3aa: ASSPTSGDSYEQY

d_gene: NA
j_gene: TRBJ2-7
v_gene: TRBV7-2
CDR3aa: ASSSQGSSYEQY

d_gene: NA
j_gene: TRBJ1-1
v_gene: TRBV3-1/TRBV3-2
CDR3aa: ASRATGQQDTEAF

d_gene: TRBD2
j_gene: TRBJ2-1
v_gene: TRBV24-1
CDR3aa: ATSVSGGVDEQF

d_gene: NA
j_gene: TRBJ2-7
v_gene: TRBV5-1
CDR3aa: ASSFDRPITYEQY

d_gene: TRBD1
j_gene: TRBJ1-4
v_gene: TRBV18
CDR3aa: ASSPRGPEEKLF

d_gene: NA
j_gene: TRBJ1-6
v_gene: TRBV7-2
CDR3aa: ASSLFPSGEGTPLH

d_gene: TRBD2
j_gene: TRBJ2-5
v_gene: TRBV6-5
CDR3aa: ASSYGGGRETQY

d_gene: TRBD1
j_gene: TRBJ1-1
v_gene: TRBV6-5
CDR3aa: ASSRGTNTEAF

d_gene: TRBD1
j_gene: TRBJ1-3
v_gene: TRBV7-9
CDR3aa: ASSPRRYRGPGNTIY

d_gene: NA
j_gene: TRBJ1-5
v_gene: TRBV7-2
CDR3aa: ASSLERGNQPQH

d_gene: NA
j_gene: TRBJ1-5
v_gene: TRBV5-8
CDR3aa: ASSLFRGIEQPQH

d_gene: NA
j_gene: TRBJ2-2
v_gene: TRBV6-2/TRBV6-3
CDR3aa: ASSTMDRNTGELF

d_gene: NA
j_gene: TRBJ2-5
v_gene: TRBV24-1
CDR3aa: ATSAPGVIGETQY

d_gene: NA
j_gene: TRBJ1-2
v_gene: TRBV27
CDR3aa: ASSLRSGDYGYT

d_gene: TRBD2
j_gene: TRBJ2-4
v_gene: TRBV9
CDR3aa: ASSSIERGAQY

d_gene: TRBD1
j_gene: TRBJ2-1
v_gene: TRBV19
CDR3aa: AGFPGGKYNEQF

d_gene: TRBD1
j_gene: TRBJ2-3
v_gene: TRBV30
CDR3aa: AWSVTGGLSDTQY

d_gene: NA
j_gene: TRBJ1-6
v_gene: TRBV6-1
CDR3aa: ASSEGQEDNSPLH

d_gene: NA
j_gene: TRBJ2-5
v_gene: TRBV7-2
CDR3aa: ASSLNRQETQY

d_gene: NA
j_gene: TRBJ1-2
v_gene: TRBV6-6
CDR3aa: ASSPPMDSKERGYT

d_gene: NA
j_gene: TRBJ1-2
v_gene: TRBV6-2/TRBV6-3
CDR3aa: ASSSTGIQGGYT

d_gene: NA
j_gene: TRBJ1-2
v_gene: TRBV7-2
CDR3aa: ASSLASAVNYGYT

d_gene: TRBD1
j_gene: TRBJ2-1
v_gene: TRBV18
CDR3aa: ASSPPPGQGYNEQF

d_gene: NA
j_gene: TRBJ2-1
v_gene: TRBV5-4
CDR3aa: ASRTRENNEQF

d_gene: NA
j_gene: TRBJ2-1
v_gene: TRBV10-3
CDR3aa: AISEGSGGQF

d_gene: NA
j_gene: TRBJ1-1
v_gene: TRBV10-3
CDR3aa: AISGQNTEAF

d_gene: NA
j_gene: TRBJ1-1
v_gene: TRBV5-4
CDR3aa: ASSLGGGRDTEAF

d_gene: TRBD2
j_gene: TRBJ2-1
v_gene: TRBV7-9
CDR3aa: ASSGGTSGVNEQF

d_gene: NA
j_gene: TRBJ1-2
v_gene: TRBV4-3
CDR3aa: ASSQALQGDYGYT

d_gene: TRBD2
j_gene: TRBJ2-1
v_gene: TRBV27
CDR3aa: ASSYVLAGDLSYNEQF

d_gene: NA
j_gene: TRBJ2-3
v_gene: TRBV6-6
CDR3aa: ASIPRDKGTDTQY

d_gene: TRBD1
j_gene: TRBJ2-5
v_gene: TRBV7-7
CDR3aa: ASSSGTGGEETQY

d_gene: NA
j_gene: TRBJ2-2
v_gene: TRBV6-5
CDR3aa: ASRTRNTGELF

d_gene: TRBD1
j_gene: TRBJ2-7
v_gene: TRBV11-3
CDR3aa: ASSSDRDRDYEQY

d_gene: TRBD2
j_gene: TRBJ2-1
v_gene: TRBV19
CDR3aa: ASSLSAGGAANEQF

d_gene: NA
j_gene: TRBJ1-1
v_gene: TRBV4-1
CDR3aa: ASSQIAGRAF

d_gene: TRBD1
j_gene: TRBJ2-6
v_gene: TRBV11-2
CDR3aa: ASIRDSAYSGANVLT

d_gene: NA
j_gene: TRBJ1-4
v_gene: TRBV3-1/TRBV3-2
CDR3aa: ASSQDQGRKLF

d_gene: NA
j_gene: TRBJ2-5
v_gene: TRBV10-3
CDR3aa: ALQGGLGETQY

d_gene: NA
j_gene: TRBJ1-1
v_gene: TRBV2
CDR3aa: ASSILAGGNTEAF

d_gene: NA
j_gene: TRBJ1-4
v_gene: TRBV12-3/TRBV12-4
CDR3aa: ASSFSAGRKLF

d_gene: TRBD1
j_gene: TRBJ1-2
v_gene: TRBV15
CDR3aa: ATSNYRGNYGYT

d_gene: NA
j_gene: TRBJ1-1
v_gene: TRBV5-1
CDR3aa: ASSPQMNTEAF

d_gene: TRBD1
j_gene: TRBJ2-7
v_gene: TRBV27
CDR3aa: ASSLSTGGAFEQY

d_gene: NA
j_gene: TRBJ2-5
v_gene: TRBV12-3/TRBV12-4
CDR3aa: ASSLEGETQY

d_gene: TRBD1
j_gene: TRBJ1-1
v_gene: TRBV19
CDR3aa: ASKQGVFQASTEAF

d_gene: NA
j_gene: TRBJ1-4
v_gene: TRBV18
CDR3aa: ASSPSQQGREKLF

d_gene: TRBD1
j_gene: TRBJ1-6
v_gene: TRBV5-5
CDR3aa: ASSIGQGFSPLH